This T cell receptor (beta chain) originates from a study of Graves' ophthalmopathy and Graves' hyperthyroidism. As for this clonotype: Antigen specificity is unknown.

Deletions cut 10 bases from V and 1 base from J, with 11 bases between. Germline CDR1 MNHNS, CDR2 SASEGT. This CDR3 region has 12 residues. Study results and caveats: It was with roughly 71% sensitivity and about 72% specificity that the model predicted ophthalmopathy progression. Most thyroid clonotypes expanded beyond 0.001 frequency were also found in blood.

RNA transcripts were the template, and TCR beta CDR3 regions were amplified from them. An initial RT-PCR round employing HTBI primers preceded a second-round multiplex PCR. TCRdb used MiXCR to reprocess the multiplex PCR reads, holding one entry per CDR3 protein. The sample lists some 390,000 distinct CDR3 sequences, around 18% occurring once. PBMCs stemmed from over 8 ml of fresh peripheral blood. The chain carries TRBV6-1 and TRBJ2-7, with a weak D call TRBD1 (5 bases). The sequence came from a young woman with Graves' ophthalmopathy. The source material was peripheral blood. The DNA for the CDR3 is TGTGCCATCTCTCAGGGATCCTACGAGCAGTACTTC. This sequence encodes CAISQGSYEQYF.